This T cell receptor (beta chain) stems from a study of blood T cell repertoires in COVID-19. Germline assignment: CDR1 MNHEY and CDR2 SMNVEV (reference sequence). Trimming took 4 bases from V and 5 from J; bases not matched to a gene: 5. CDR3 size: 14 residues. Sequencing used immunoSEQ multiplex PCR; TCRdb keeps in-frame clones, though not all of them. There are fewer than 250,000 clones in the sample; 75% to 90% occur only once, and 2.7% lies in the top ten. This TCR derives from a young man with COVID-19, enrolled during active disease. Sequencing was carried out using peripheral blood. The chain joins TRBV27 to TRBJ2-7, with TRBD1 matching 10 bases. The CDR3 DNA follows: TGTGCCAGCAGTTACGCCGGGACAGGGGACGAGCAGTACTTC. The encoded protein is CASSYAGTGDEQYF.